Presented here are 18 T cell receptor beta chains from one specimen sequenced in a study of T-cell memory formation after mild COVID-19. TCRdb ran MiXCR on the 5' RACE reads and lists one entry per CDR3 protein. The sample consists of roughly 110,000 distinct CDR3 sequences, around 15% of them appearing once. What was sequenced was PBMCs or a T cell subset sorted from them (not recorded which). These receptor sequences come from an adult woman who had mild COVID-19 (a few samples of this study predate the infection). Cell type and time point are not known.

This clonotype was seen a handful of times. The chain recombines TRBV7-8 with TRBJ2-7, with TRBD1 matching 9 bases. The V gene end was trimmed by 1 base and the J gene end by 4 bases; junction bases not matched to a gene: 8. CDR3 size: 16 residues. Germline CDR1 SGHVS, CDR2 FQNEAQ. The CDR3 DNA reads TGTGCCAGCAGCTTAGGTGGGGGGACAGGGCGTTACGAGCAGTACTTC. It specifies CASSLGGGTGRYEQYF.

The chain is built from TRBV7-6 and TRBJ1-1; a possible D gene is TRBD1 (6 bases). Germline V gives CDR1 SGHVS, CDR2 FNYEAQ. The CDR3 has 14 amino acids. The germline V and J ends were trimmed by 1 base and 6 bases, with 12 bases remaining between them. The CDR3 is CASSLGGAGSEAFF. The CDR3 coding sequence is TGTGCCAGCAGCTTAGGGGGGGCCGGTTCTGAAGCTTTCTTT. The entire variable domain, with the rest obtained from reference TRBV7-6 and TRBJ1-1, is as follows: GAGVSQSPRYKVTKRGQDVALRCDPISGHVSLYWYRQALGQGPEFLTYFNYEAQQDKSGLPNDRFSAERPEGSISTLTIQRTEQRDSAMYRCASSLGGAGSEAFFGQGTRLTVV.

This clonotype was picked up many times. This rearrangement joins TRBV4-3 to TRBJ1-2, with 8 bases fitting TRBD1. CDR1 and CDR2 (germline): LGHNA, YSLEER. The CDR3 is made up of 16 amino acids. The V and J ends lost 3 bases and 12 bases, in that order; junction bases with no gene match: 18. The DNA of the CDR3 is TGCGCCAGCAGCCACTCCTCAGGACAGGGCGGAATAGAGCACACCTTC. Protein: CASSHSSGQGGIEHTF.

This sequence joins TRBV11-2 and TRBJ2-1, with TRBD2 matching 9 bases. Looked up from germline, CDR1 is SGHAT and CDR2 is FQNNGV. The CDR3 sequence is 15 residues long. With 6 bases clipped from V and 3 bases from J, the junction kept 6 bases outside the gene matches. Here the CDR3 DNA reads TGTGCCAGCAGTTGGCTAGCGGGGAGCTACAATGAGCAGTTCTTC. As protein: CASSWLAGSYNEQFF.

A few counts support this clonotype. V is TRBV30 and J is TRBJ1-1, with no clear D. The CDR3 loop spans 12 amino acids. Germline lookup yields CDR1 GTSNPN and CDR2 SVGIG (reference sequence). Between the trimmed V and J ends, which lost 2 bases and 0 bases, there was a span of 4 bases. The CDR3 DNA is TGTGCCTGGAGTTATATGAACACTGAAGCTTTCTTT. Protein sequence: CAWSYMNTEAFF.

This clonotype appeared a few times. This chain uses TRBV24-1 with TRBJ1-5; possible D gene TRBD1, 5 bases. CDR1 is KGHDR and CDR2 is SFDVKD in the germline V gene. The V end was cut by 9 bases, the J end by 1 base, with 12 bases between. The CDR3 runs to 14 residues. This CDR3 reads CATQTRDSNQPQHF. The DNA for the CDR3 is TGTGCCACCCAGACCCGGGACAGCAATCAGCCCCAGCATTTT.

This clonotype was seen at least ten times. The chain carries TRBV20-1 and TRBJ2-7; weak D call: TRBD1 (6 bases). The V gene lost 6 bases and the J gene lost 5 bases, with 23 bases spanning the gap. This CDR3 has 15 residues. CDR1 and CDR2 from the germline V gene are DFQATT and SNEGSKA (reference sequence). CDR3 nucleotides: TGCAGTGCGCGTTCCTCCGGGACACTCTTCGACGAGCAGTACTTC. Amino acid sequence: CSARSSGTLFDEQYF.

This chain uses TRBV19 with TRBJ2-1, with 9 bases aligning to TRBD1. Germline V CDR1 and CDR2: LNHDA, SQIVND (reference sequence). CDR3 length equals 14 residues. The V segment lost 6 bases and the J segment 9 bases; nucleotides outside the gene matches: 9. The CDR3 nucleotides are TGTGCCAGTAGCCAGACAGGGGGTATTGGTGAGCAGTTCTTC. Translated, it gives CASSQTGGIGEQFF.

The chain joins TRBV6-2 or TRBV6-3 to TRBJ2-6; D is uncertain. The V end lost 7 bases, the J end lost 0 bases, and 7 bases lay between the germline ends. This CDR3 has 14 residues. Germline V lookup: CDR1 MNHEY, CDR2 SVGEGT. CDR3 sequence (DNA): TGTGCCAGCATCGACCACTCTGGGGCCAACGTCCTGACTTTC. This translates into CASIDHSGANVLTF.

V gene TRBV2 combines with J gene TRBJ2-5; D is perhaps TRBD1 (6 bases). The CDR3 runs to 12 residues. Germline values: CDR1 SNHLY, CDR2 FYNNEI. Trimming took 8 bases from V and 0 from J, leaving 7 bases between them. CDR3 bases: TGTGCCAGCCGGACAGACCAAGAGACCCAGTACTTC. This codes for CASRTDQETQYF.

The rearrangement joins TRBV12-3 or TRBV12-4 to TRBJ2-2, with 7 bases aligning to TRBD1. Unmatched junction bases numbered 6, after V lost 10 bases and J lost 1 base. The CDR3 has 14 amino acids. The DNA of the CDR3 is TGTGCCATCCCGGGACAGCAGAACACCGGGGAGCTGTTTTTT. Translating gives CAIPGQQNTGELFF.

The chain is built from TRBV12-3 or TRBV12-4 and TRBJ1-5; no firm D call. The CDR3 sequence is 16 residues long. Trimming removed 4 bases from V and 0 bases from J, with 13 bases in between. The chain's CDR3 is CASSWTPGSSNQPQHF. The CDR3, as DNA: TGTGCCAGCAGTTGGACCCCGGGAAGTAGCAATCAGCCCCAGCATTTT.

This clonotype has a handful of counts. The rearrangement links TRBV5-6 to TRBJ2-1; D uncertain. This CDR3 is built from 12 residues. The germline V gene has CDR1 SGHDT and CDR2 YYEEEE. Trimming left V 5 bases short and J 3 bases short, with 6 bases between. CDR3 protein: CASSSGYNEQFF. CDR3 DNA sequence: TGTGCCAGCAGTTCGGGCTACAATGAGCAGTTCTTC.

The rearrangement links TRBV19 to TRBJ2-2; 12 positions agree with TRBD2. From germline, CDR1 is LNHDA and CDR2 SQIVND (reference sequence). The CDR3 is 15 amino acids. V trimming: 6 bases; J trimming: 8 bases; junction bases outside the gene matches: 7. The CDR3 region has the DNA TGTGCCAGTAGCCGACTAGCGGGAGCTAGGGGGGAGCTGTTTTTT. As protein: CASSRLAGARGELFF.

This clonotype appeared a few times. The J gene is TRBJ2-1, the V gene TRBV7-9; a weak D match, TRBD2 (5 bases). From germline, CDR1 is SEHNR and CDR2 FQNEAQ (reference sequence). V was cut by 4 bases and J by 10 bases, with 11 bases left in between. The CDR3 contains 12 residues. CDR3 in amino acids: CASSSDSREQFF. For the CDR3, the DNA is TGTGCCAGCAGCTCGGACTCCCGCGAGCAGTTCTTC.

The rearrangement links TRBV18 to TRBJ2-2; maybe TRBD1 (5 bases). The CDR3 spans 15 residues. The V and J ends lost 4 bases and 1 base respectively, with 10 bases between them. Germline loops: CDR1 KGHSH, CDR2 LQKENI. The CDR3 DNA reads TGTGCCAGCTCACGTCGACAGATGAACACCGGGGAGCTGTTTTTT. Its translation: CASSRRQMNTGELFF.

In this sample, this clonotype turned up many times. This chain uses TRBV5-1 with TRBJ2-3; no reliable D call. With 6 bases removed from V and 4 bases from J, the gap between germline ends came to 15 bases. This CDR3 is built from 14 residues. Germline CDR1 SGHRS, CDR2 YFSETQ. The CDR3 is CASNAPLSADTQYF. DNA of the CDR3: TGCGCCAGCAACGCACCGCTGAGCGCAGATACGCAGTATTTT.

The J gene is TRBJ2-1, the V gene TRBV24-1; D gene unclear. V dropped 0 bases and J dropped 4 bases, with 24 bases sitting between them. CDR3 length: 20 residues. CDR1 is KGHDR and CDR2 is SFDVKD in the germline V gene. The CDR3, as DNA: TGTGCCACCAGTGATTTGCCGCGGAAAGAACCCCCCTTTCCGTACAATGAGCAGTTCTTC. Amino acids: CATSDLPRKEPPFPYNEQFF.